This passage covers 9 T cell receptor beta chains from one sample sequenced in a study of T cell responses to AZD1222 COVID-19 vaccine. Clones were read by immunoSEQ multiplex PCR, and TCRdb kept only the in-frame ones, dropping some. The data hold about 130,000 clones, with nearly 90% observed a single time. Sequencing was performed on peripheral blood, taken 28 days after the second AZD1222 dose. These receptors were collected from an adult who received the AZD1222 COVID-19 vaccine.

This clone was detected once. The chain has TRBV25-1 and TRBJ1-2; D gene uncertain. Germline V gives CDR1 MGHDK, CDR2 SYGVNS. The CDR3 loop spans 13 amino acids. V was trimmed by 2 bases and J by 8 bases, leaving 12 bases between them. The CDR3 loop reads CASSEPYSLGYTF. The CDR3 nucleotides read TGTGCCAGCAGTGAACCGTACAGTTTGGGCTACACCTTC.

The rearrangement uses TRBV9 and TRBJ1-5; D is unresolved. This CDR3 has 15 residues. The germline CDR1 and CDR2 sequences are SGDLS and YYNGEE. The ends were cut back, 2 bases at V and 2 bases at J, with 11 bases in the middle. The CDR3 region is CASSVGKRGNQPQHF. In nucleotides, the CDR3 is TGTGCCAGCAGCGTGGGGAAGAGGGGCAATCAGCCCCAGCATTTT.

The chain couples TRBV19 to TRBJ2-1, with 9 bases identical to TRBD1. Unmatched junction bases numbered 4, after V lost 3 bases and J lost 4 bases. CDR1 and CDR2 from the germline V gene are LNHDA and SQIVND (reference sequence). This CDR3 is 15 amino acids long. CDR3 protein: CASSIPGTGYNEQFF. For the CDR3, the DNA is TGTGCCAGTAGTATCCCCGGGACAGGGTACAATGAGCAGTTCTTC.

This chain uses TRBV19 with TRBJ1-5; D is unclear. Trimming left V 5 bases short and J 5 bases short, with 13 bases between. Per the germline V gene, CDR1 is LNHDA and CDR2 is SQIVND (reference sequence). This CDR3 spans 14 amino acids. The CDR3 loop is CASSDAPGYQPQHF. CDR3 DNA sequence: TGTGCCAGTAGTGATGCGCCAGGCTATCAGCCCCAGCATTTT. Using reference TRBV19 and TRBJ1-5 for the parts outside the CDR3, the full variable domain is DGGITQSPKYLFRKEGQNVTLSCEQNLNHDAMYWYRQDPGQGLRLIYYSQIVNDFQKGDIAEGYSVSREKKESFPLTVTSAQKNPTAFYLCASSDAPGYQPQHFGDGTRLSIL.

A single count supports this clone. The rearrangement links TRBV3-1 (or the pseudogene TRBV3-2) to TRBJ1-1, with D possibly being TRBD1 (5 bases). The CDR3 totals 13 residues. Germline assignment: CDR1 LGHDT and CDR2 YNNKEL (reference sequence). The germline V and J ends were trimmed by 4 bases and 8 bases, with 14 bases remaining between them. The DNA for the CDR3 is TGTGCCAGCAGCCCGACCTCAGGGTCCGAAGCTTTCTTT. Amino acid sequence: CASSPTSGSEAFF.

J is TRBJ2-7 and V is TRBV7-9; no firm D call. V was pared by 5 bases and J by 0 bases, with 14 bases between. Per germline, CDR1 SEHNR and CDR2 FQNEAQ (reference sequence). CDR3 length equals 15 residues. CDR3 in DNA: TGTGCCAGCAGCCACATTGGCAGGAGCTCCTACGAGCAGTACTTC. Translated, it gives CASSHIGRSSYEQYF.

The J gene is TRBJ1-5, the V gene TRBV6-5; D is undetermined. CDR3 length: 11 amino acids. Trimming pared 4 bases from V and 9 bases from J, leaving 7 bases between. Germline values: CDR1 MNHEY, CDR2 SVGAGI. The CDR3 is CASSSGGPQHF. The CDR3 coding sequence is TGTGCCAGCAGTTCCGGAGGGCCCCAGCATTTT.

The V call is TRBV14, the J call TRBJ2-1; D ambiguous. The CDR3 contains 14 residues. V lost 1 base, J lost 10 bases, and 14 bases lay in between. Germline lookup yields CDR1 SGHDN and CDR2 FVKESK. The chain's CDR3 is CASSQADEVQEQFF. CDR3 DNA: TGTGCCAGCAGCCAAGCCGATGAGGTCCAAGAGCAGTTCTTC. The variable domain in full, completed from reference TRBV14 and TRBJ2-1, reads EAGVTQFPSHSVIEKGQTVTLRCDPISGHDNLYWYRRVMGKEIKFLLHFVKESKQDESGMPNNRFLAERTGGTYSTLKVQPAELEDSGVYFCASSQADEVQEQFFGPGTRLTVL.

This chain links TRBV2 with TRBJ2-3, with 9 bases fitting TRBD1. CDR3 length: 14 amino acids. V was clipped by 8 bases and J by 3 bases; unmatched bases: 6. Per the germline V gene, CDR1 is SNHLY and CDR2 is FYNNEI. The CDR3, as DNA: TGTGCCAGCGGCGGGACAGGGCCGACAGATACGCAGTATTTT. This gives the protein CASGGTGPTDTQYF. Filled out from reference TRBV2 and TRBJ2-3, the complete variable domain reads EPEVTQTPSHQVTQMGQEVILRCVPISNHLYFYWYRQILGQKVEFLVSFYNNEISEKSEIFDDQFSVERPDGSNFTLKIRSTKLEDSAMYFCASGGTGPTDTQYFGPGTRLTVL.